The table lists the clone carrying this T cell receptor (beta chain) with a few counts. Its antigen is undetermined. This sample is drawn from a study of T cell repertoires in cytomegalovirus infection. Study context: Both a matching HLA type and CMV infection were indicated by public TCR beta signatures.

TCRdb reanalysed the reads using MiXCR and keeps one entry per CDR3 protein. There are about 830,000 distinct CDR3 sequences in the sample; about 33% occur only once, and 9.5% to 15% lies in the top ten. Study conclusions and caveats: HLA-C-restricted, CMV-specific TCR beta clonotypes were dominant ex vivo.

Germline loops: CDR1 MNHNY, CDR2 SVGAGI (reference sequence). This CDR3 contains 14 residues. Trimming shortened V by 1 base and J by 7 bases, and 8 bases separated the two germline ends. The source was cultured CD8+ T cells from PBMCs, collected from culture after CMV antigen stimulation. The rearrangement links TRBV6-6 to TRBJ1-6; D unresolved. The clonotype comes from a human donor in good health (CMV status not recorded). Some clones in this sample may be carry-over from other donors' samples. The CDR3 reads CASSYLVRNSPLHF. As DNA, the CDR3 is TGTGCCAGCAGTTACTTGGTCAGAAATTCACCCCTCCACTTT.